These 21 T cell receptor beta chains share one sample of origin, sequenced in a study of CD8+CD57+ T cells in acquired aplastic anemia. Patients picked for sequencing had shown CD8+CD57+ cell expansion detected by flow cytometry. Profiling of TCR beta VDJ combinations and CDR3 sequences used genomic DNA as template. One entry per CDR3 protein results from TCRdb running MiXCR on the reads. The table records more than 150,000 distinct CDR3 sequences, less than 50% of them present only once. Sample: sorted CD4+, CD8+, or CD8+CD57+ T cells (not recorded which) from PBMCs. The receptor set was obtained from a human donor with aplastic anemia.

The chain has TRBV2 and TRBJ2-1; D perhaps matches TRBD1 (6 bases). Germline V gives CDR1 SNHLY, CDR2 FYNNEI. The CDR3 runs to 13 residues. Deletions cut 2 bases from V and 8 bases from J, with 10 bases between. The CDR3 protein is CASSENRDHEQFF. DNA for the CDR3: TGTGCCAGCAGTGAAAACAGGGATCATGAGCAGTTCTTC.

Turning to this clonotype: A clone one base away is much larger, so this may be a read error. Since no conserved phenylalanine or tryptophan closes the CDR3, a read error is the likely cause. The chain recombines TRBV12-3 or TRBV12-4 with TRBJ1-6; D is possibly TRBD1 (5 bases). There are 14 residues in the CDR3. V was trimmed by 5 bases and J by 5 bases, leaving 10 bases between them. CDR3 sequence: CASSLGGDNSPLHS. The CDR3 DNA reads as TGTGCCAGCAGTCTTGGGGGGGATAATTCACCCCTCCACTCT.

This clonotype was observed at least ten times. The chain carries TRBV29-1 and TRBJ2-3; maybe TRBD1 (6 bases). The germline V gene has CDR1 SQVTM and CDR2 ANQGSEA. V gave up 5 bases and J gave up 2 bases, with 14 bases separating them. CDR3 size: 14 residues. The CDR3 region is CSVTGQSITDTQYF. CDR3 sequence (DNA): TGCAGCGTTACGGGACAATCTATCACAGATACGCAGTATTTT.

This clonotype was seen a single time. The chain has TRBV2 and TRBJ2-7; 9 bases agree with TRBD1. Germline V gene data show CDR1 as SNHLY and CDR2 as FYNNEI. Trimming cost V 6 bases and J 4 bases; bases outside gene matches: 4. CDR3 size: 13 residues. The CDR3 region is CASRPTGGYEQYF. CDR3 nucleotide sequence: TGTGCCAGCAGACCGACAGGGGGGTACGAGCAGTACTTC.

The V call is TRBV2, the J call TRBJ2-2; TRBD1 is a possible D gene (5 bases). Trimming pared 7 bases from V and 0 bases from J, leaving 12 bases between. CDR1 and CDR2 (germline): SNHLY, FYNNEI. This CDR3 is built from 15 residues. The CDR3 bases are TGTGCCAGCACACAGGCTTACGCGAACACCGGGGAGCTGTTTTTT. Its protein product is CASTQAYANTGELFF.

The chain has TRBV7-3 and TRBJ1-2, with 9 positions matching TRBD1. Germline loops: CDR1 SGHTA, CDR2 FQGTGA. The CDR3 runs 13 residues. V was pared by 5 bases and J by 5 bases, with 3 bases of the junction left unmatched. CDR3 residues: CASSVGQGYGYTF. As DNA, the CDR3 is TGTGCCAGCAGCGTGGGACAGGGATATGGCTACACCTTC.

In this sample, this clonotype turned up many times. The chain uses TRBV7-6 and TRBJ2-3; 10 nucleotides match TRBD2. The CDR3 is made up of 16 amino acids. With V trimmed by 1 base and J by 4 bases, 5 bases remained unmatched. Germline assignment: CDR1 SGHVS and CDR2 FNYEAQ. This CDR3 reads CASSLGSGGAPDTQYF. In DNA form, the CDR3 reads TGTGCCAGCAGCTTAGGAAGCGGGGGGGCCCCAGATACGCAGTATTTT.

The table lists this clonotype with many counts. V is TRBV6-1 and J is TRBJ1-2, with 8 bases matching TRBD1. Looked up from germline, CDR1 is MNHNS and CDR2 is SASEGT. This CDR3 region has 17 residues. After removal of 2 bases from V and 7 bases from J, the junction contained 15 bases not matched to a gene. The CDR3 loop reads CASSEIVRFRGRPGYTF. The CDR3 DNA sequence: TGTGCCAGCAGTGAAATAGTCCGATTCAGGGGGCGGCCTGGCTACACCTTC.

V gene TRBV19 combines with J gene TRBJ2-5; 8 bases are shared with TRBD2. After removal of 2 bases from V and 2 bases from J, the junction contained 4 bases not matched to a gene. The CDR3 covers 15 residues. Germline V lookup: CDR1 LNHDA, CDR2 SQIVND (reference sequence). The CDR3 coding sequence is TGTGCCAGTAGTATAAGTGCGGGGGGACAAGAGACCCAGTACTTC. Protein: CASSISAGGQETQYF.

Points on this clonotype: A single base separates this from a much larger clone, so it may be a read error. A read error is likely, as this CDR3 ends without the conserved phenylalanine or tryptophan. CDR3 loop: CASSNAKVYNEQFL. As DNA, the CDR3 is TGTGCCAGCAGTAACGCGAAGGTCTACAATGAGCAGTTCCTC. The chain employs TRBV25-1 and TRBJ2-1; D not certain. V lost 5 bases and J 3 bases, leaving 11 bases between the germline ends. Germline V gives CDR1 MGHDK, CDR2 SYGVNS. This CDR3 has 14 residues.

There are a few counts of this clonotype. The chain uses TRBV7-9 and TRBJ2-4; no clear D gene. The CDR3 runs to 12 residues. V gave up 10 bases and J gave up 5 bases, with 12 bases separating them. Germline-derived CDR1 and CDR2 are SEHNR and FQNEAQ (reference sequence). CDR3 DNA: TGTGCCACAACCGGGCCCGAAAACATTCAGTACTTC. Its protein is CATTGPENIQYF.

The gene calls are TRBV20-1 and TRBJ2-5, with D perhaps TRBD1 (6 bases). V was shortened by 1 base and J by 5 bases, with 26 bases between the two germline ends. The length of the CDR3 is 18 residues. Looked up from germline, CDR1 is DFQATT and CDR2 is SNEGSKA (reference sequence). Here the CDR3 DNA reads TGCAGTGCTAGAGCGATTAAGGGCCAGGGGCCGCTGAGGGAGACCCAGTACTTC. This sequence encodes CSARAIKGQGPLRETQYF.

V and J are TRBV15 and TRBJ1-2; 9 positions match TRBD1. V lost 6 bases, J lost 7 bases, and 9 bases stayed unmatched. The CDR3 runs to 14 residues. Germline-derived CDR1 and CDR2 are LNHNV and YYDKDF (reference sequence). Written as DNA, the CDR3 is TGTGCCACCAGGGATACAGGGGGCCTTAGTGGCTACACCTTC. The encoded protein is CATRDTGGLSGYTF.

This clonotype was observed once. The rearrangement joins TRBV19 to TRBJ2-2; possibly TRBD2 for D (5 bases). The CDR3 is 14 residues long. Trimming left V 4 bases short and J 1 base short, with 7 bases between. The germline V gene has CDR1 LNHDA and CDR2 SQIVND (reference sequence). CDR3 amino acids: CASSRTRNTGELFF. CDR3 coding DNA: TGTGCCAGTAGTAGGACTCGGAACACCGGGGAGCTGTTTTTT.

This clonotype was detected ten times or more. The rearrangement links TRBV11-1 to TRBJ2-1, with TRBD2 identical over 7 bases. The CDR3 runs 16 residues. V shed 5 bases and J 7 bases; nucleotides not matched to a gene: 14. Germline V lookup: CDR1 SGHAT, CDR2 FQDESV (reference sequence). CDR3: CASSPQTSKGGNEQFF. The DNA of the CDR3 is TGTGCCAGCAGCCCTCAGACTAGCAAGGGTGGGAATGAGCAGTTCTTC.

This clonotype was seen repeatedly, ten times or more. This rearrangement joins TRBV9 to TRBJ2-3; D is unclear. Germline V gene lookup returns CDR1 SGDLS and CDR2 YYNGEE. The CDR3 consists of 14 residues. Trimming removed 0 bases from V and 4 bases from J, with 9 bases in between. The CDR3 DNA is TGTGCCAGCAGCGTAGGGACCAGATCAGATACGCAGTATTTT. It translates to CASSVGTRSDTQYF.

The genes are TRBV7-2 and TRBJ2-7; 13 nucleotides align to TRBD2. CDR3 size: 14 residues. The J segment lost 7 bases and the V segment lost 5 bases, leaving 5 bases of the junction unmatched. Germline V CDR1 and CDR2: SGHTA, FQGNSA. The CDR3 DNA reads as TGTGCCAGCAGCCTAAGGGGACTAGCGGGGGAGCAGTACTTC. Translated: CASSLRGLAGEQYF.

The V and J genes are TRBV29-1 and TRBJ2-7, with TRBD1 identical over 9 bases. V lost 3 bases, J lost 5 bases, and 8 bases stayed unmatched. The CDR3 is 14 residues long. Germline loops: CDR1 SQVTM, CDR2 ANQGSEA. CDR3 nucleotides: TGCAGCGTTGAGGGACAGGGCGGGCCCCACGAGCAGTACTTC. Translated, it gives CSVEGQGGPHEQYF.

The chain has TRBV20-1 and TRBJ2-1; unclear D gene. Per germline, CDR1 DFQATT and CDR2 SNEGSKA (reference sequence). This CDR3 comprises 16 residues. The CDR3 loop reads CSPLWANGPSGNEQFF. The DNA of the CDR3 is TGCAGCCCTCTCTGGGCTAACGGACCGTCTGGGAATGAGCAGTTCTTC.

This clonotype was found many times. The CDR3 region is CASSRDRGLNYGYTF. The CDR3 nucleotides are TGTGCCAGCAGCCGTGACAGGGGGCTTAACTATGGCTACACCTTC. V and J are TRBV7-6 and TRBJ1-2, with TRBD1 matching 10 bases. The CDR3 spans 15 residues. V gave up 5 bases and J gave up 1 base; unmatched junction bases: 4. The germline V gene has CDR1 SGHVS and CDR2 FNYEAQ. The full variable domain, its missing parts supplied by reference TRBV7-6 and TRBJ1-2, is GAGVSQSPRYKVTKRGQDVALRCDPISGHVSLYWYRQALGQGPEFLTYFNYEAQQDKSGLPNDRFSAERPEGSISTLTIQRTEQRDSAMYRCASSRDRGLNYGYTFGSGTRLTVV.

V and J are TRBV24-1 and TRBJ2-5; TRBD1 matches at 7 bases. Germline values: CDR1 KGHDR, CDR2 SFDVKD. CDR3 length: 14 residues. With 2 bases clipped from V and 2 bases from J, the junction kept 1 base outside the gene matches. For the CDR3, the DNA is TGTGCCACCAGTGATTGGGACAGTCAAGAGACCCAGTACTTC. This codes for CATSDWDSQETQYF.